The clone carrying this TCR beta chain was seen a few times. In the study's own analysis: Quantification of nucleated cells was approximated via reference gene primer amplification. TCRdb's table, derived via immunoSEQ multiplex PCR, lists solely in-frame clones and lacks some. D and trimming were read from the DNA, whereas the V and J calls and clone size are those reported in that table. The sample consists of about 60,000 clones, almost 80% of them appearing once. The sample comes from a study of blood T cell repertoires in COVID-19. Sequencing was performed on peripheral blood. The clonotype comes from a man older than 75 with acute or convalescent COVID-19.

CDR3: CASSLAAVSGNTIYF. The CDR3 nucleotides read TGTGCCAGCAGCTTGGCAGCGGTCTCTGGAAACACCATATATTTT. This chain uses TRBV5-6 with TRBJ1-3; D gene unclear. Germline assignment: CDR1 SGHDT and CDR2 YYEEEE. V lost 0 bases and J lost 0, with 7 bases in between. CDR3 length: 15 amino acids.